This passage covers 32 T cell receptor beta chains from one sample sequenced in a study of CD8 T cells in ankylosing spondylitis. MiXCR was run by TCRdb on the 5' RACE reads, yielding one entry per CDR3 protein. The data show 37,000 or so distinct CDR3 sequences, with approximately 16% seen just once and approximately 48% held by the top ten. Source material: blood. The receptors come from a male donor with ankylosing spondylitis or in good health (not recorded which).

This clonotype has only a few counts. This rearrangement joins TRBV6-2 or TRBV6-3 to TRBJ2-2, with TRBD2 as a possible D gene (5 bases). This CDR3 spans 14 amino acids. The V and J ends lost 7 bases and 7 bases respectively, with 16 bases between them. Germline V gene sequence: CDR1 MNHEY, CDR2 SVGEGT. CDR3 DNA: TGTGCCAGCAAGATCGGGGTGAAGGTCGGGGAGCTGTTTTTT. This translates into CASKIGVKVGELFF.

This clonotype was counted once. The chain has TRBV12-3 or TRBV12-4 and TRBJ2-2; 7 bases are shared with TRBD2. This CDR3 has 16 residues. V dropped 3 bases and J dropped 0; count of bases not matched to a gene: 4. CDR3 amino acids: CASSFLADSNTGELFF. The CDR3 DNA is TGTGCCAGCAGTTTCCTAGCGGACTCGAACACCGGGGAGCTGTTTTTT.

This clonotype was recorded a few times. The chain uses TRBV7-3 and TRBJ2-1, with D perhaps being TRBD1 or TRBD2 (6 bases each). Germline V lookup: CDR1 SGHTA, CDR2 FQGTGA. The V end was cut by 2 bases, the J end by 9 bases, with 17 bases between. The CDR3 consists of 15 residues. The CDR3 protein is CASSLGPGAQGEQFF. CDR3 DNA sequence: TGTGCCAGCAGCTTAGGACCGGGGGCTCAAGGTGAGCAGTTCTTC.

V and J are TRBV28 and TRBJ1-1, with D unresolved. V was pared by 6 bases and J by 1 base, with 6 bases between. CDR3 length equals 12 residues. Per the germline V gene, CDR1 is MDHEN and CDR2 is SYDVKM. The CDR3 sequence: CASSPGNTEAFF. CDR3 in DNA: TGTGCCAGCAGCCCCGGGAACACTGAAGCTTTCTTT. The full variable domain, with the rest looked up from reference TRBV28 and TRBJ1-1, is DVKVTQSSRYLVKRTGEKVFLECVQDMDHENMFWYRQDPGLGLRLIYFSYDVKMKEKGDIPEGYSVSREKKERFSLILESASTNQTSMYLCASSPGNTEAFFGQGTRLTVV.

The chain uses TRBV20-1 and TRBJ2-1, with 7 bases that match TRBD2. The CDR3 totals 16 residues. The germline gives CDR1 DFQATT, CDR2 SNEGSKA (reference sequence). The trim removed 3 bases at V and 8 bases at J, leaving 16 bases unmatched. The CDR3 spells CSASRVGGRVRDEQFF. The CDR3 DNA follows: TGCAGTGCTAGTAGGGTCGGCGGGAGAGTCAGGGATGAGCAGTTCTTC.

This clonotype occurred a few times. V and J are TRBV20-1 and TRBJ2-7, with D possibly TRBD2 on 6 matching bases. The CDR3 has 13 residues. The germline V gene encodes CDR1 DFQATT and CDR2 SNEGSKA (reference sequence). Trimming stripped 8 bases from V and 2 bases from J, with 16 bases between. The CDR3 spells CSCRDSGTYEQYF. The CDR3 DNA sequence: TGCAGTTGTCGGGACTCCGGAACCTACGAGCAGTACTTC.

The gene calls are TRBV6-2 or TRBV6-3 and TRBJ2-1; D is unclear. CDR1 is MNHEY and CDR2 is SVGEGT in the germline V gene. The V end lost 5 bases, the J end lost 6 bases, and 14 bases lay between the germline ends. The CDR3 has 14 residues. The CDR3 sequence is CASSAPRAINEQFF. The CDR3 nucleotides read TGTGCCAGCAGTGCCCCACGGGCTATCAATGAGCAGTTCTTC.

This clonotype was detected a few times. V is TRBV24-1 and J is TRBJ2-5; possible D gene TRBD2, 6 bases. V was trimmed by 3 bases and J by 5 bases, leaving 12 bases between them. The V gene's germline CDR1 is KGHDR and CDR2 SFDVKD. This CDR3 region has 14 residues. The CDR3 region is CATSDQTRSETQYF. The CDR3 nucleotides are TGTGCCACCAGTGATCAGACTAGGTCGGAGACCCAGTACTTC.

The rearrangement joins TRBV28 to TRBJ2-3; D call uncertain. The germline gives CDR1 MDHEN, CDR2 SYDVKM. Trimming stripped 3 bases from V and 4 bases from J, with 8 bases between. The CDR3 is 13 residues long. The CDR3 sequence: CASSFSGADTQYF. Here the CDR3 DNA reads TGTGCCAGCAGTTTCTCCGGCGCAGATACGCAGTATTTT.

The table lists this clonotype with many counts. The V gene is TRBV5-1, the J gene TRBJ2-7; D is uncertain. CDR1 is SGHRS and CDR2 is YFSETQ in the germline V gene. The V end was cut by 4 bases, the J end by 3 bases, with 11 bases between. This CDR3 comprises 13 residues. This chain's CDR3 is CASSDEDGYEQYV. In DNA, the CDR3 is TGCGCCAGCAGCGATGAGGACGGCTACGAGCAGTACGTC.

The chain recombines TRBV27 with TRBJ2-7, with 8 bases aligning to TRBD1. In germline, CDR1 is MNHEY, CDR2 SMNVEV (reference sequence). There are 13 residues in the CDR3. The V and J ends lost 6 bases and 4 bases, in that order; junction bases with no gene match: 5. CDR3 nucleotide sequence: TGTGCCAGCAGGACAGGGGCGACTTACGAGCAGTACTTC. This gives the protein CASRTGATYEQYF.

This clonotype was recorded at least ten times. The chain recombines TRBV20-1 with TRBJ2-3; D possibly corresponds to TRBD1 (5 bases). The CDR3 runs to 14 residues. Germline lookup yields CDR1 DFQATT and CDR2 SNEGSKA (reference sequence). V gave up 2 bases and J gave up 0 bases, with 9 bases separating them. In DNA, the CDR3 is TGCAGTGCTAGAAGAGCAGGGAGCACAGATACGCAGTATTTT. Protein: CSARRAGSTDTQYF.

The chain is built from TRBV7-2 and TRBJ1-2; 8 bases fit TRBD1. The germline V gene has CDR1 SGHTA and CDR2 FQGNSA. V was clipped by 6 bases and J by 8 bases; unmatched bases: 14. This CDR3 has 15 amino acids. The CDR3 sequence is CASSLTGQAIGGYTF. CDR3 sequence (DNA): TGTGCCAGCAGTTTAACGGGACAGGCAATTGGAGGCTACACCTTC.

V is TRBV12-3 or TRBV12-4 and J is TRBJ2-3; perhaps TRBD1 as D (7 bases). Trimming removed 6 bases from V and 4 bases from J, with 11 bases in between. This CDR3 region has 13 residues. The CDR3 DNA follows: TGTGCCAGCAGCTCAGGGGGGCCAGATACGCAGTATTTT. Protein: CASSSGGPDTQYF.

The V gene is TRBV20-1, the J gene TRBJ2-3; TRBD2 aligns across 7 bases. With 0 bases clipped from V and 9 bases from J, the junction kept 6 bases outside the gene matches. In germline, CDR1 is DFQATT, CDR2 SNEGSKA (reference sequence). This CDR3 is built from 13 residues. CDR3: CSARDRGVRTQYF. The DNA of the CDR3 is TGCAGTGCTAGAGATCGGGGGGTCCGCACGCAGTATTTT.

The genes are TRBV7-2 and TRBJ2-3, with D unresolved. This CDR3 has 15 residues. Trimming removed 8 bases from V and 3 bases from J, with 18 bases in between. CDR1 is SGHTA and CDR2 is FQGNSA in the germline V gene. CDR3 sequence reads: CASGPTRMSTDTQYF. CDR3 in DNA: TGTGCCAGCGGACCCACCAGGATGAGTACAGATACGCAGTATTTT.

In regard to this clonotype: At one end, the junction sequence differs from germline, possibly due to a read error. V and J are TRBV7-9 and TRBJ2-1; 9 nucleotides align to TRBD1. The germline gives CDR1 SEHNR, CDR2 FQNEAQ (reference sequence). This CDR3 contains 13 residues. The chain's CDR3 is CASSPMTDRGIIF. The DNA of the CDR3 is TGTGCCAGCAGCCCGATGACGGACAGGGGAATAATCTTC.

The CDR3 reads CASSPIKTGYDEQFF. The CDR3 nucleotides read TGTGCCAGTAGTCCTATTAAGACAGGGTACGATGAGCAGTTCTTC. The genes are TRBV28 and TRBJ2-1, with 7 bases lining up with TRBD1. Germline V gene sequence: CDR1 MDHEN, CDR2 SYDVKM. Trimming at V came to 9 bases and at J to 8 bases, leaving 16 bases not matched to a gene. The CDR3 loop spans 15 amino acids.

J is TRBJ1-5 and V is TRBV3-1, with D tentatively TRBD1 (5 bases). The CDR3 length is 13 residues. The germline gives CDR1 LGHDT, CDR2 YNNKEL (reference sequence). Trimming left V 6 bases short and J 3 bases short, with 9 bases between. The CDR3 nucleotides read TGTGCCAGCAGTCCAGGGATCAATCAGCCCCAGCATTTT. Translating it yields CASSPGINQPQHF.

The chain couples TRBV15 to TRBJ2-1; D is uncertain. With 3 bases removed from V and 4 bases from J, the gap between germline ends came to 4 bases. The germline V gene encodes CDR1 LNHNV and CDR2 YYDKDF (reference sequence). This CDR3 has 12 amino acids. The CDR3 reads CATSRLYNEQFF. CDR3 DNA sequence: TGTGCCACCAGCAGGCTTTACAATGAGCAGTTCTTC.

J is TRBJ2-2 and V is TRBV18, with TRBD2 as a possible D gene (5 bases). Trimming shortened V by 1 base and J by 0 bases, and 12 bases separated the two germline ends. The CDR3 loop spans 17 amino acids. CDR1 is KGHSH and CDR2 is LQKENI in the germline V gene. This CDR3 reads CASSPLDGEPNTGELFF. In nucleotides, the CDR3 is TGTGCCAGCTCACCACTTGACGGGGAACCGAACACCGGGGAGCTGTTTTTT.

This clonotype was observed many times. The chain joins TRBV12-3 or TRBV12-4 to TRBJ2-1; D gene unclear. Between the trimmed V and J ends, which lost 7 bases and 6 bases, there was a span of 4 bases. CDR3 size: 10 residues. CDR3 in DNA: TGTGCCAGCAAGGGCAATGAGCAGTTCTTC. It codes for CASKGNEQFF.

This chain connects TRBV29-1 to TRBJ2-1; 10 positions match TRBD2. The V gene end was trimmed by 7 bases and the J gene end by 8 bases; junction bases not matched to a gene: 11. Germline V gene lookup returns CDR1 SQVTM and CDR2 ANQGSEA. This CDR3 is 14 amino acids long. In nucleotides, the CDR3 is TGCAGCGGCGAAGGGACTAGCGACTCCGATGAGCAGTTCTTC. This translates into CSGEGTSDSDEQFF.

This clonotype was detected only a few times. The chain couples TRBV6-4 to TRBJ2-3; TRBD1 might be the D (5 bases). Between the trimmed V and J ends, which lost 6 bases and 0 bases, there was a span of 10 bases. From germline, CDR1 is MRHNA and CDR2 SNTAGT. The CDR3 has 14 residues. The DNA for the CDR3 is TGTGCCAGCAGCCAGGACACTAGCACAGATACGCAGTATTTT. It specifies CASSQDTSTDTQYF.

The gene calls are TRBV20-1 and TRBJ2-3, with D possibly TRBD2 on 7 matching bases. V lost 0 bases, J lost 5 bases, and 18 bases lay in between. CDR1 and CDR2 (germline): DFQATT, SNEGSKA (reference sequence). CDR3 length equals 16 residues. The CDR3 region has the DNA TGCAGTGCTAGAGATCCCGGGGGGCAGATCGGAGATACGCAGTATTTT. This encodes CSARDPGGQIGDTQYF.

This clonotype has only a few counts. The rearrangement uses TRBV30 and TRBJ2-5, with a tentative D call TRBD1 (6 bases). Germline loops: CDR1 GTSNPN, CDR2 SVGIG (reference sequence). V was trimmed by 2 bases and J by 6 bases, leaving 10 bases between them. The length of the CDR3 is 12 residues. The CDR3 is CAWSNRDKTQYF. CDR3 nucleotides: TGTGCCTGGAGTAACCGGGACAAGACCCAGTACTTC.

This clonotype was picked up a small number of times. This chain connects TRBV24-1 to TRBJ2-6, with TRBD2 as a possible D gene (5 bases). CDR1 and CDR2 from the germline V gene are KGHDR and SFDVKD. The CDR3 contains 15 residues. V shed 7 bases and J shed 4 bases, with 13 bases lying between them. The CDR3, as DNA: TGTGCCACCAGCTTAGGCGGGTACGGGGCCAACGTCCTGACTTTC. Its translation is CATSLGGYGANVLTF.

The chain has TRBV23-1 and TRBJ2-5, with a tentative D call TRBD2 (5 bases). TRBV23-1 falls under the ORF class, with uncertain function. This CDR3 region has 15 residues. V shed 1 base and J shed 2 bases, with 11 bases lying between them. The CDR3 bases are TGCGCCAGCAGTCAATATAAGCGGAAGCAAGAGACCCAGTACTTC. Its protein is CASSQYKRKQETQYF.

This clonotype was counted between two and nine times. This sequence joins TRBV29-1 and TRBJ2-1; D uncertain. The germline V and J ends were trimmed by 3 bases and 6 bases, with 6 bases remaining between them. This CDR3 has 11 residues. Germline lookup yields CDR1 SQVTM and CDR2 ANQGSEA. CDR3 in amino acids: CSVDGFNEQFF. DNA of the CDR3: TGCAGCGTTGACGGATTCAATGAGCAGTTCTTC.

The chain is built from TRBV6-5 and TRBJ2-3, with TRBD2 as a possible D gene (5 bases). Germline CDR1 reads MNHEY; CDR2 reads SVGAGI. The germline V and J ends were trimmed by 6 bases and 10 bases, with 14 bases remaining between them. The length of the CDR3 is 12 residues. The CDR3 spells CASSQLGGAQYF. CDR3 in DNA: TGTGCCAGCAGCCAGCTAGGAGGCGCGCAGTATTTT.

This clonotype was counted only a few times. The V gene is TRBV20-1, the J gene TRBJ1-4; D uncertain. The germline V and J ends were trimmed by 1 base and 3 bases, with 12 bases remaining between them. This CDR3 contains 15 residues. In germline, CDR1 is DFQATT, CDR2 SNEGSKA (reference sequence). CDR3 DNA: TGCAGTGCTAGAGGGAATGGGGTGGCTAATGAAAAACTGTTTTTT. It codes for CSARGNGVANEKLFF.

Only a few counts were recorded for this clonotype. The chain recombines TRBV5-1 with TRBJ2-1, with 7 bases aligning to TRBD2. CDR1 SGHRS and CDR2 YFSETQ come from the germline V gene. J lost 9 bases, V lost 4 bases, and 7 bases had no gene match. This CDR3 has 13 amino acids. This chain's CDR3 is CASSGDYPPEQFF. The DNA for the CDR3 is TGCGCCAGCAGCGGGGACTACCCTCCTGAGCAGTTCTTC. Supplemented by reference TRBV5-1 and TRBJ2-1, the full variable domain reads KAGVTQTPRYLIKTRGQQVTLSCSPISGHRSVSWYQQTPGQGLQFLFEYFSETQRNKGNFPGRFSGRQFSNSRSEMNVSTLELGDSALYLCASSGDYPPEQFFGPGTRLTVL.